The 27 T cell receptor beta chains below all came from one sample that was sequenced in a study of CD8+CD57+ T cells in acquired aplastic anemia. CD8+CD57+ cell expansion, shown by flow cytometry, had occurred in the patients selected for sequencing. The template used for profiling TCR beta VDJ and CDR3 was genomic DNA. TCRdb fed the reads into MiXCR, producing one record per CDR3 protein. The sample shows about 160,000 distinct CDR3 sequences, 48% of them seen only once. The sequenced sample consisted of sorted CD4+, CD8+, or CD8+CD57+ T cells (not recorded which) from PBMCs. The receptors were gathered from a human donor with aplastic anemia.

The rearrangement uses TRBV10-3 and TRBJ2-3; 9 nucleotides match TRBD2. V was clipped by 3 bases and J by 14 bases; unmatched bases: 12. Germline V gene sequence: CDR1 ENHRY, CDR2 SYGVKD. The CDR3 length is 14 residues. The chain's CDR3 is CAISEGTSPSLWYF. The CDR3 DNA reads TGTGCCATCAGTGAAGGGACTAGCCCATCTCTCTGGTATTTT.

The rearrangement joins TRBV20-1 to TRBJ2-7; 8 bases are a match to TRBD1. Germline V lookup: CDR1 DFQATT, CDR2 SNEGSKA (reference sequence). V lost 0 bases to trimming and J lost 2 bases; unmatched junction nucleotides: 6. The CDR3 runs 15 residues. The CDR3 region is CSARDRQGIAYEQYF. The DNA for the CDR3 is TGCAGTGCTAGAGACCGACAGGGGATAGCCTACGAGCAGTACTTC.

The genes are TRBV29-1 and TRBJ1-2; the D gene is possibly TRBD1 (5 bases). Germline lookup yields CDR1 SQVTM and CDR2 ANQGSEA. V lost 1 base to trimming and J lost 6 bases, with 12 bases between them. The CDR3 is 13 amino acids. The DNA of the CDR3 is TGCAGCGTTGAAGGGGGGTTTGCGAATGGCTACACCTTC. Its translation is CSVEGGFANGYTF. Filled out from reference TRBV29-1 and TRBJ1-2, the complete variable domain reads SAVISQKPSRDICQRGTSLTIQCQVDSQVTMMFWYRQQPGQSLTLIATANQGSEATYESGFVIDKFPISRPNLTFSTLTVSNMSPEDSSIYLCSVEGGFANGYTFGSGTRLTVV.

This clonotype was seen at least ten times. This chain connects TRBV2 to TRBJ2-7; no definite D call. The CDR3 loop spans 14 amino acids. V dropped 3 bases and J dropped 1 base, with 10 bases sitting between them. Germline CDR1 reads SNHLY; CDR2 reads FYNNEI. CDR3 sequence: CASSETFTSYEQYF. In DNA, the CDR3 is TGTGCCAGCAGTGAGACTTTTACATCCTACGAGCAGTACTTC.

The V and J genes are TRBV10-3 and TRBJ2-7; TRBD1 agrees at 7 bases. CDR1 ENHRY and CDR2 SYGVKD come from the germline V gene. V lost 2 bases to trimming and J lost 3 bases; unmatched junction nucleotides: 10. This CDR3 is built from 16 residues. In nucleotides, the CDR3 is TGTGCCATCAGTGAGGTTAAAGGGGGCGAAATCTACGAGCAGTACTTC. This encodes CAISEVKGGEIYEQYF.

In this sample, this clonotype turned up a few times. The chain carries TRBV2 and TRBJ2-7; 10 bases line up with TRBD1. Unmatched junction bases numbered 4, after V lost 3 bases and J lost 5 bases. The CDR3 is 14 amino acids. The V gene's germline CDR1 is SNHLY and CDR2 FYNNEI. The CDR3 DNA is TGTGCCAGCAGTGAGCGTGGACAGGGGGACGAGCAGTACTTC. Translating it yields CASSERGQGDEQYF.

This clonotype has at least ten counts. The rearrangement joins TRBV20-1 to TRBJ2-1; D not certain. CDR1 is DFQATT and CDR2 is SNEGSKA in the germline V gene (reference sequence). The V end was cut by 3 bases, the J end by 1 base, with 19 bases between. The CDR3 is 17 amino acids. The CDR3 loop is CSASSPARLDSYNEQFF. CDR3 coding DNA: TGCAGTGCTAGTTCCCCAGCCCGATTAGATTCCTACAATGAGCAGTTCTTC.

In this sample, this clonotype turned up many times. This chain uses TRBV5-6 with TRBJ1-6, with D uncertain. Trimming took off 2 bases at V and 5 bases at J, with 14 bases between the two ends. The CDR3 is 16 residues long. Per the germline V gene, CDR1 is SGHDT and CDR2 is YYEEEE. The CDR3 region is CASSFGLWSNNSPLHF. In nucleotides, the CDR3 is TGTGCCAGCAGCTTTGGACTCTGGTCAAATAATTCACCCCTCCACTTT.

V usage is TRBV20-1 and J usage is TRBJ2-7, with D maybe TRBD1 (5 bases). The DNA matches TRBJ2-1 better at its end, which makes the J call doubtful. CDR1 DFQATT and CDR2 SNEGSKA come from the germline V gene (reference sequence). The CDR3 contains 16 residues. The CDR3 loop reads CSARSQTGIRHAEQFF. DNA for the CDR3: TGCAGTGCTAGATCCCAAACAGGAATTCGACACGCGGAGCAGTTCTTC.

This rearrangement joins TRBV10-2 to TRBJ1-1, with D tentatively TRBD1 (5 bases). Germline V lookup: CDR1 WSHSY, CDR2 SAAADI. The CDR3 has 14 residues. V was shortened by 4 bases and J by 1 base, with 10 bases between the two germline ends. DNA for the CDR3: TGCGCCAGCAGTGGTGTGAGGGGGAACACTGAAGCTTTCTTT. Its translation: CASSGVRGNTEAFF.

A remark on this clonotype: The CDR3 end shows no conserved phenylalanine or tryptophan, and so a read error is likely. The limits of the CDR3 on the DNA are not certain, so only TCRdb's listed CDR3 is given. The chain recombines TRBV20-1 with TRBJ2-6; the tabulated D call, TRBD2, remains unverified against the DNA. The germline CDR1 and CDR2 sequences are DFQATT and SNEGSKA (reference sequence). The CDR3 is 9 residues long, ends included. The CDR3 sequence: CSASRGSDT.

The V and J genes are TRBV11-1 and TRBJ2-3, with TRBD2 matching over 11 bases. Germline loops: CDR1 SGHAT, CDR2 FQDESV (reference sequence). This CDR3 has 17 amino acids. V shed 5 bases and J 14 bases; nucleotides not matched to a gene: 21. CDR3 amino acids: CASSRRLHTSGGRSGYF. For the CDR3, the DNA is TGTGCCAGCAGCCGCCGACTGCATACTAGCGGGGGAAGATCTGGGTATTTT.

About this clonotype: A much larger clonotype is one base distant, so this may be a read error. The V gene is TRBV5-6, the J gene TRBJ1-2; D is ambiguous. V was cut by 0 bases and J by 8 bases, with 20 bases left in between. The length of the CDR3 is 16 residues. Germline V lookup: CDR1 SGHDT, CDR2 YYEEEE. The CDR3 coding sequence is TGTGCCAGCAGCTTGGTCGGGCTGAACACTTATGGAGGCTACACCTTC. The encoded protein is CASSLVGLNTYGGYTF.

This clonotype occurred once. A much larger clone differs from this one at a single base, so this may be a read error. The chain uses TRBV11-2 and TRBJ1-3; D gene uncertain. The germline V and J ends were trimmed by 8 bases and 11 bases, with 16 bases remaining between them. Germline CDR1 and CDR2: SGHAT and FQNNGV. This CDR3 has 12 amino acids. The CDR3 loop reads CASGDKGPPIYF. The CDR3, as DNA: TGTGCCAGCGGCGATAAAGGACCGCCCATATATTTT.

A note on this clonotype: One end of the junction varies from germline; a read error may be responsible. The gene calls are TRBV12-3 or TRBV12-4 and TRBJ2-3; 8 bases map to TRBD2. The CDR3 covers 18 residues. The CDR3 DNA follows: TGTGCCAGCAGGTTAGCATACTCGGCGGGAGGTCAGACAGATACGCAGTATTTT. It codes for CASRLAYSAGGQTDTQYF.

This clonotype has ten or more counts. The junction departs from germline at one end; a sequencing error may be responsible. The chain carries TRBV7-9 and TRBJ2-2, with no clear D. The CDR3 contains 12 residues. Germline values: CDR1 SEHNR, CDR2 FQNEAQ (reference sequence). The CDR3 bases are TGTGCCAGCAGATTAGGTCCCGGGGAGCTGTTTTTT. It encodes CASRLGPGELFF.

The chain has TRBV7-9 and TRBJ2-1; D call uncertain. The CDR3 consists of 12 residues. Germline V CDR1 and CDR2: SEHNR, FQNEAQ (reference sequence). V was trimmed by 3 bases and J by 7 bases, leaving 7 bases between them. CDR3 DNA sequence: TGTGCCAGCAGCTTTACCAGAAATGAGCAGTTCTTC. It yields the protein CASSFTRNEQFF.

This clonotype was detected a few times. In DNA, the CDR3 is TGTGCCAGCTCACCACCAGCTCTCCCTTTAGGTGGCTACACCTTC. Amino acid sequence: CASSPPALPLGGYTF. This chain uses TRBV18 with TRBJ1-2; D ambiguous. V shed 0 bases and J shed 7 bases, with 15 bases lying between them. CDR1 and CDR2 (germline): KGHSH, LQKENI. The CDR3 length is 15 residues.

The chain uses TRBV19 and TRBJ2-1; 9 bases are shared with TRBD1. CDR1 is LNHDA and CDR2 is SQIVND in the germline V gene (reference sequence). The CDR3 spans 13 residues. Losses at the gene ends were 6 bases for V and 9 bases for J; bases not matched to a gene: 6. CDR3 nucleotide sequence: TGTGCCAGTAGCACGACAGGGGGAGGTGAGCAGTTCTTC. Protein product: CASSTTGGGEQFF.

This clonotype was counted a few times. The genes are TRBV2 and TRBJ2-7, with D perhaps matching TRBD2 (5 bases). Trimming pared 6 bases from V and 3 bases from J, leaving 9 bases between. The CDR3 totals 12 residues. Germline CDR1 is SNHLY and CDR2 is FYNNEI. The CDR3: CASRVASYEQYF. DNA for the CDR3: TGTGCCAGCAGGGTAGCGAGCTACGAGCAGTACTTC.

This clonotype was observed a handful of times. This chain links TRBV24-1 with TRBJ2-3, with D hard to call. V gave up 3 bases and J gave up 0 bases, with 9 bases separating them. Germline V gene lookup returns CDR1 KGHDR and CDR2 SFDVKD. The CDR3 contains 15 residues. CDR3 in amino acids: CATSDPFASTDTQYF. In DNA, the CDR3 is TGTGCCACCAGTGATCCGTTCGCTAGCACAGATACGCAGTATTTT.

In its sample, this clonotype was seen many times. This chain connects TRBV24-1 to TRBJ2-1; TRBD1 matches at 11 bases. The CDR3 has 13 residues. From germline, CDR1 is KGHDR and CDR2 SFDVKD. Trimming removed 7 bases from V and 7 bases from J; junction bases left unmatched: 2. The chain's CDR3 is CATRGTGGNEQFF. CDR3 DNA sequence: TGTGCCACCAGAGGGACAGGGGGTAATGAGCAGTTCTTC.

Comment on this clonotype: Since a much larger clone is just one base distant, this may be a read error. This chain uses TRBV9 with TRBJ1-1; tentatively, D is TRBD1 (5 bases). The CDR3 contains 16 residues. The germline V gene has CDR1 SGDLS and CDR2 YYNGEE. The CDR3 sequence: CASSVEGGQMDTGAFF. CDR3 nucleotides: TGTGCCAGCAGCGTAGAGGGCGGCCAGATGGACACTGGAGCTTTCTTT.

This sequence joins TRBV9 and TRBJ2-7; TRBD1 matches at 9 bases. Germline-derived CDR1 and CDR2 are SGDLS and YYNGEE. V lost 0 bases and J lost 2; bases outside the gene matches: 3. The CDR3 length is 15 residues. CDR3 bases: TGTGCCAGCAGCGTAGAACAGGGGGCAACCTACGAGCAGTACTTC. Protein: CASSVEQGATYEQYF.

This clonotype turned up a few times. This may stem from a read error, because a much larger clone lies one nucleotide away. This rearrangement joins TRBV13 to TRBJ2-7; 8 nucleotides match TRBD2. Germline V gene sequence: CDR1 PRHDT, CDR2 FYEKMQ (reference sequence). The CDR3 contains 15 residues. The J segment lost 0 bases and the V segment lost 5 bases, leaving 6 bases of the junction unmatched. The CDR3 is CASSRRTSTSYEQYF. As DNA, the CDR3 is TGTGCCAGCAGCAGGCGGACTAGCACCTCCTACGAGCAGTACTTC.

As regards this clonotype: Germline is not matched at one junction end, which may reflect a read error. The chain links TRBV9 to TRBJ2-5; TRBD1 is a possible D gene (6 bases). The CDR3 contains 15 residues. The germline V gene encodes CDR1 SGDLS and CDR2 YYNGEE. This chain's CDR3 is CASGSSQGYQETRYF. The CDR3 DNA reads TGTGCCAGCGGCTCGAGCCAGGGGTACCAAGAGACCCGGTACTTC.

The chain links TRBV7-8 to TRBJ2-7, with D unresolved. The CDR3 loop spans 15 amino acids. Between the trimmed V and J ends, which lost 1 base and 2 bases, there was a span of 12 bases. CDR1 and CDR2 (germline): SGHVS, FQNEAQ. As DNA, the CDR3 is TGTGCCAGCAGCTTAGGAAGGGTTGTTGCCTACGAGCAGTACTTC. Translated: CASSLGRVVAYEQYF. Drawing the rest from reference TRBV7-8 and TRBJ2-7, the complete variable domain is GAGVSQSPRYKVAKRGQDVALRCDPISGHVSLFWYQQALGQGPEFLTYFQNEAQLDKSGLPSDRFFAERPEGSVSTLKIQRTQQEDSAVYLCASSLGRVVAYEQYFGPGTRLTVT.